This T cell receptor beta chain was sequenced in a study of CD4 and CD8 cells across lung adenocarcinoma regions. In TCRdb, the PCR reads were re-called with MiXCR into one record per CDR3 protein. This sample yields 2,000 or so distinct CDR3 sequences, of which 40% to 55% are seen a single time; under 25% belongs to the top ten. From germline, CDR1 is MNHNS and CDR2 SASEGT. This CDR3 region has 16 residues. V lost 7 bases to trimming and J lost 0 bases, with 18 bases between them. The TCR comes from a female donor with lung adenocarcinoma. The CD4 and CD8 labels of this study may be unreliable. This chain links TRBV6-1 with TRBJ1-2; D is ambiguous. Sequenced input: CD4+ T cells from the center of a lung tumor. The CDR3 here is CASIPTIGIANYGYTF. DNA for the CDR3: TGTGCCAGCATCCCAACTATCGGGATAGCTAACTATGGCTACACCTTC.